This T cell receptor beta chain derives from a study of neurological immune-mediated disorders. Whole-study results and caveats: Across subjects, expanded clones had no CDR3 amino acid sequences in common, pointing to private repertoires in all groups. Falling below healthy controls, multiple sclerosis showed the least TCR clonal expansion, while HTLV-1-associated myelopathy showed the most.

Every sequencing run drew on 15-18 subjects and yielded over 170 million TCR-beta sequences. One entry per CDR3 protein results from TCRdb running MiXCR on the 5' RACE reads. The sample consists of roughly 31,000 distinct CDR3 sequences, under 30% of them appearing once. This CDR3 spans 14 amino acids. V was cut by 0 bases and J by 2 bases, with 9 bases left in between. Germline values: CDR1 SGHDT, CDR2 YYEEEE. This clonotype has at least ten counts. What it binds is unknown. This chain connects TRBV5-6 to TRBJ2-7, with D maybe TRBD1 (5 bases). The sample taken for sequencing was CD4+ T cells from blood. This TCR derives from a man aged 45-65 years with HTLV-1-associated myelopathy (HAM/TSP). Here the CDR3 reads CASSLGWGAYEQYF. As DNA, the CDR3 is TGTGCCAGCAGCTTGGGATGGGGCGCCTACGAGCAGTACTTC.